The source of this T cell receptor (beta chain) is a study of identical twins. Broader study findings: Memory repertoires showed no such pattern, whereas abundant cord blood beta clonotypes carried fewer insertions. Model-predicted out-of-frame TCR alpha sharing fell below observed values in monozygotic twins.

Every one of the donors was a healthy Caucasian. As for this clonotype: Antigen: not known.

This CDR3 has 16 residues. Germline V CDR1 and CDR2: SGHRS, YFSETQ. Germline trimming cut 1 base from V and 4 bases from J; bases unmatched to any gene: 7. Via MiXCR, TCRdb re-called the 5' RACE reads, giving one row per CDR3 protein. This table has 690,000 or so distinct CDR3 sequences, over 8.5% appearing once. The data also belong to a second study, concerning yellow fever vaccine responses in identical twins. As that study records: Twins' vaccine T cell response reportedly seemed partly convergent, partly personalized.

The chain carries TRBV5-1 and TRBJ2-3; 9 bases line up with TRBD2. The receptor's source is a woman between 18 and 30 years old in good health. The sample consisted of PBMCs. Here the CDR3 DNA reads TGCGCCAGCAGCTTGTTTAGCGGGAGAGGGTCAGATACGCAGTATTTT. It specifies CASSLFSGRGSDTQYF.